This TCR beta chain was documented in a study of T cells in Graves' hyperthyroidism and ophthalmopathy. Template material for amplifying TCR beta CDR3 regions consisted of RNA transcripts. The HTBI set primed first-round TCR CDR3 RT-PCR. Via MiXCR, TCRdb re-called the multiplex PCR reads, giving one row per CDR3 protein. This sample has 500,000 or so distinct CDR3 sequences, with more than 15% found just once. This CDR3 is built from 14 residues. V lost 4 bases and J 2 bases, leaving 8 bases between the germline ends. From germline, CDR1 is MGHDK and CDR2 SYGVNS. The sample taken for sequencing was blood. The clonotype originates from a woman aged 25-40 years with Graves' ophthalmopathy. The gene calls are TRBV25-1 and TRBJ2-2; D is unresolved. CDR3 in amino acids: CASSVGINTGELFF. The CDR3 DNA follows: TGTGCCAGCAGTGTGGGGATCAACACCGGGGAGCTGTTTTTT.